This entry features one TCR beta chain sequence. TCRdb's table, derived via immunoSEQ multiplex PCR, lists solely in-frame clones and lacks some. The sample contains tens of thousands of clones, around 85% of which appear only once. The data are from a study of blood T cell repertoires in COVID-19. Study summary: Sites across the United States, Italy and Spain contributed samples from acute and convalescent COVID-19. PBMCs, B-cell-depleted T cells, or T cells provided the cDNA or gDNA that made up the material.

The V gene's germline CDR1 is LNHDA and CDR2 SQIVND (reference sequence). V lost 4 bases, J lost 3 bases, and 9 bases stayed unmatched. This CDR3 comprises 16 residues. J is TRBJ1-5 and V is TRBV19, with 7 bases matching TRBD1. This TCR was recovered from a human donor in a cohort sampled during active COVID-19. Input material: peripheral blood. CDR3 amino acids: CASSKPQTGVNQPQHF. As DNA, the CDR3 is TGTGCCAGTAGTAAACCCCAAACAGGGGTCAATCAGCCCCAGCATTTT.